These 21 T cell receptor beta chains share one sample of origin, sequenced in a study of T cells in Graves' hyperthyroidism and ophthalmopathy. The investigators amplified TCR beta CDR3 regions from RNA transcripts. Initially, a first-round RT-PCR of the TCR CDR3 employed the HTBI primer set. TCRdb re-derived calls from the multiplex PCR reads in MiXCR, one entry per CDR3 protein. The sample contains a few hundred thousand distinct CDR3 sequences, approximately 44% of which appear only once. The sample comprised peripheral blood or thyroid tissue (not recorded which). These receptor sequences come from a woman under 30 with Graves' hyperthyroidism.

V usage is TRBV24-1 and J usage is TRBJ2-5; 9 bases align to TRBD1. Germline assignment: CDR1 KGHDR and CDR2 SFDVKD. The V segment lost 1 base and the J segment 0 bases; nucleotides outside the gene matches: 5. CDR3 length: 17 amino acids. CDR3 loop: CATSDFGTGSNQETQYF. The CDR3 nucleotides read TGTGCCACCAGTGATTTCGGGACAGGGAGCAACCAAGAGACCCAGTACTTC.

There are many counts of this clonotype. The chain combines TRBV20-1 with TRBJ1-6; unclear D gene. V dropped 6 bases and J dropped 8 bases, with 11 bases sitting between them. The CDR3 length is 12 residues. Germline lookup yields CDR1 DFQATT and CDR2 SNEGSKA (reference sequence). CDR3 sequence: CSAPGTDSPLHF. CDR3 DNA: TGCAGTGCCCCGGGCACGGATTCACCCCTCCACTTT.

This clonotype turned up a few times. A much larger clone lies one base from this, so it may be a read error. The chain is built from TRBV20-1 and TRBJ2-1, with D tentatively TRBD2 (6 bases). This CDR3 has 14 residues. Germline loops: CDR1 DFQATT, CDR2 SNEGSKA (reference sequence). The chain's CDR3 is CNARDGGRENEQFF. The CDR3 nucleotides read TGCAATGCTAGAGATGGAGGACGGGAGAATGAGCAGTTCTTC.

V usage is TRBV6-1 and J usage is TRBJ2-7; 9 bases match TRBD1. CDR1 is MNHNS, CDR2 SASEGT, per germline. V dropped 7 bases and J dropped 2; count of bases not matched to a gene: 9. The CDR3 spans 15 residues. CDR3 amino acids: CASIGSGTGPYEQYF. CDR3 in DNA: TGTGCCAGCATCGGATCAGGGACAGGGCCCTACGAGCAGTACTTC.

The rearrangement joins TRBV7-9 to TRBJ2-5, with D tentatively TRBD2 (5 bases). The length of the CDR3 is 16 residues. With 4 bases removed from V and 7 bases from J, the gap between germline ends came to 22 bases. Germline V lookup: CDR1 SEHNR, CDR2 FQNEAQ (reference sequence). CDR3 nucleotides: TGTGCCAGCAGCTCAGGAGTCAGAGGGAGAAGGGTGACCCAGTACTTC. It translates to CASSSGVRGRRVTQYF.

This rearrangement joins TRBV10-3 to TRBJ2-7; TRBD1 agrees at 7 bases. The ends lost 5 bases at V and 1 base at J; junction bases unmatched: 11. This CDR3 region has 16 residues. Per germline, CDR1 ENHRY and CDR2 SYGVKD. Written as DNA, the CDR3 is TGTGCCATCAGTCGGACAGGAAGAGACCCTTCCTACGAGCAGTACTTC. It is translated as CAISRTGRDPSYEQYF.

This clonotype was counted between two and nine times. The chain links TRBV5-8 to TRBJ1-5, with 11 bases identical to TRBD1. Germline V gene lookup returns CDR1 SGHTS and CDR2 YDEGEE. This CDR3 contains 16 residues. With 3 bases clipped from V and 2 bases from J, the junction kept 4 bases outside the gene matches. CDR3 residues: CASSWGTGGGNQPQHF. For the CDR3, the DNA is TGTGCCAGCAGCTGGGGGACAGGGGGGGGCAATCAGCCCCAGCATTTT.

The chain links TRBV2 to TRBJ1-1; possible D gene TRBD1, 5 bases. The ends were cut back, 6 bases at V and 5 bases at J, with 7 bases in the middle. This CDR3 comprises 11 residues. Looked up from germline, CDR1 is SNHLY and CDR2 is FYNNEI. CDR3 bases: TGTGCCAGCAGGTGGGGGACTGAAGCTTTCTTT. The encoded protein is CASRWGTEAFF.

This clonotype was picked up one time. With a much larger clone just one base away, this may be a read error. The chain uses TRBV5-6 and TRBJ2-7; tentatively, D is TRBD2 (6 bases). Germline CDR1 is SGHDT and CDR2 is YYEEEE. The CDR3 extends over 13 amino acids. CDR3 coding DNA: TGTGCCAGCTACGGGCGGGGAGGCTACGAGCAGCACTTC. This translates into CASYGRGGYEQHF.

This clonotype was picked up one time. This chain uses TRBV12-3 or TRBV12-4 with TRBJ2-7; 11 positions match TRBD2. V shed 4 bases and J 2 bases; nucleotides not matched to a gene: 7. The CDR3 contains 16 residues. The CDR3, as DNA: TGTGCCAGCAGTTCCCTCTTAGCGGGAGGGACCTACGAGCAGTACTTC. Translating it yields CASSSLLAGGTYEQYF.

The chain links TRBV25-1 to TRBJ2-2; 8 nucleotides line up with TRBD2. In germline, CDR1 is MGHDK, CDR2 SYGVNS. This CDR3 is 16 amino acids long. Trimming cost V 6 bases and J 2 bases; bases outside gene matches: 8. The CDR3 region is CASSVAGGLNTGELFF. DNA for the CDR3: TGTGCCAGCAGCGTTGCGGGAGGACTTAACACCGGGGAGCTGTTTTTT.

This clonotype was counted many times. The chain links TRBV29-1 to TRBJ2-2; D uncertain. The length of the CDR3 is 12 residues. The ends were cut back, 3 bases at V and 4 bases at J, with 6 bases in the middle. Germline-derived CDR1 and CDR2 are SQVTM and ANQGSEA. The CDR3, as DNA: TGCAGCGTTGATAACAGCACCGGGGAGCTGTTTTTT. This translates into CSVDNSTGELFF.

The chain employs TRBV9 and TRBJ1-5, with D tentatively TRBD1 (6 bases). This CDR3 contains 16 residues. Trimming shortened V by 0 bases and J by 11 bases, and 21 bases separated the two germline ends. Germline V gives CDR1 SGDLS, CDR2 YYNGEE. CDR3 in amino acids: CASSVGRGAGSRTQHF. Here the CDR3 DNA reads TGTGCCAGCAGCGTAGGCCGGGGGGCCGGGAGTAGGACCCAGCATTTT.

This chain's CDR3 is CASSLVRLAGGNEQYF. In DNA, the CDR3 is TGTGCCAGCAGTTTAGTCAGACTAGCGGGAGGGAATGAGCAGTACTTC. V usage is TRBV12-3 or TRBV12-4 and J usage is TRBJ2-7, with TRBD2 identical over 14 bases. Trimming took 1 base from V and 7 from J; bases not matched to a gene: 6. CDR3 length: 16 amino acids.

Comment on this clonotype: Just one base apart from a much larger clone, this may be a read error. The rearrangement joins TRBV20-1 to TRBJ2-7; 8 nucleotides align to TRBD2. Germline V gene lookup returns CDR1 DFQATT and CDR2 SNEGSKA (reference sequence). The CDR3 spans 15 residues. The J segment lost 2 bases and the V segment lost 1 base, leaving 7 bases of the junction unmatched. CDR3 nucleotides: TGCAGTGCTAGAGGTCCGACTAGCGCTACCTACGAGCAGTACTTC. This translates into CSARGPTSATYEQYF.

This clonotype occurred many times. This chain joins TRBV6-5 and TRBJ2-7, with 9 bases matching TRBD1. Germline V gene sequence: CDR1 MNHEY, CDR2 SVGAGI. V trimming: 2 bases; J trimming: 6 bases; junction bases outside the gene matches: 8. CDR3 length equals 15 residues. In DNA form, the CDR3 reads TGTGCCAGCAGTTACGGGGGGACAGGGATCGGCGAGCAGTACTTC. It encodes CASSYGGTGIGEQYF.

The chain uses TRBV7-2 and TRBJ2-1, with D hard to call. Germline values: CDR1 SGHTA, CDR2 FQGNSA. Trimming shortened V by 3 bases and J by 2 bases, and 5 bases separated the two germline ends. This CDR3 has 13 residues. The CDR3: CASSLTTYNEQFF. The CDR3 DNA follows: TGTGCCAGCAGCTTGACAACCTACAATGAGCAGTTCTTC. Full variable domain (remainder filled in from reference TRBV7-2 and TRBJ2-1): GAGVSQSPSNKVTEKGKDVELRCDPISGHTALYWYRQSLGQGLEFLIYFQGNSAPDKSGLPSDRFSAERTGGSVSTLTIQRTQQEDSAVYLCASSLTTYNEQFFGPGTRLTVL.

This clonotype came up many times. The chain combines TRBV10-3 with TRBJ1-2; possible D gene TRBD1, 6 bases. This CDR3 contains 16 residues. V was trimmed by 2 bases and J by 2 bases, leaving 15 bases between them. From germline, CDR1 is ENHRY and CDR2 SYGVKD. The CDR3 loop is CAISEPSRGGNYGYTF. The CDR3 DNA follows: TGTGCCATCAGTGAGCCTTCCAGGGGTGGGAACTATGGCTACACCTTC.

The V call is TRBV4-3, the J call TRBJ1-2; 9 bases are a match to TRBD1. The CDR3 totals 15 residues. Germline loops: CDR1 LGHNA, CDR2 YSLEER. The ends lost 0 bases at V and 14 bases at J; junction bases unmatched: 13. DNA for the CDR3: TGCGCCAGCAGCCAAGATCCCGGACAGGGGCGGGCGGGGACCTTC. Residues: CASSQDPGQGRAGTF.

The count of this clonotype is one. A much larger clone lies one base from this, so it may be a read error. The J gene is TRBJ1-5, the V gene TRBV4-3, with D perhaps matching TRBD1 (6 bases). Germline-derived CDR1 and CDR2 are LGHNA and YSLEER. Trimming shortened V by 4 bases and J by 2 bases, and 12 bases separated the two germline ends. CDR3 size: 15 residues. The chain's CDR3 is CASSPGTTGNQPQHF. The CDR3 bases are TGCGCCAGCAGCCCCGGGACAACTGGCAATCAGCCCCAGCATTTT.

The table lists this clonotype with a few counts. The chain links TRBV5-4 to TRBJ2-2, with TRBD2 matching 13 bases. The V gene's germline CDR1 is SGHNT and CDR2 YYREEE (reference sequence). The junction had 8 bases not matched to a gene; V was cut back by 0 bases and J by 6 bases. The CDR3 loop spans 18 amino acids. Here the CDR3 DNA reads TGTGCCAGCAGCTTGGGGACTAGCGGGAGTGTTTTTTCCGGGGAGCTGTTTTTT. It encodes CASSLGTSGSVFSGELFF.